This T cell receptor beta chain was recovered during a study of T-cell reconstitution after alpha-beta-depleted transplantation in children. This clonotype occurred a few times. Antigen unknown. Germline V gene data show CDR1 as ENHRY and CDR2 as SYGVKD. There are 14 residues in the CDR3. V dropped 6 bases and J dropped 9 bases, with 17 bases sitting between them. General study findings and limits: Expanded clones from the graft, numbering several hundred, reportedly supplied alpha-beta T cells about two months after transplant. Surviving recipient T cells and thymic progenitors produced the high day-60 TCRbeta diversity seen in some patients. One year after transplant, T-cell counts and diversity came mostly from newly produced T cells.

Preparing the TCRbeta library involved the use of unique molecular identifiers. TCRdb fed the PCR reads into MiXCR, producing one record per CDR3 protein. The sample lists some 460,000 distinct CDR3 sequences, 15% to 20% seen once, with approximately 29% in the top ten. This rearrangement joins TRBV10-3 to TRBJ2-2, with D perhaps TRBD2 (6 bases). Sequences were derived from PBMCs, mostly from graft donor cells, sampled 360 days after TCRalphabeta/CD19-depleted stem cell transplant. The receptor was isolated from a boy in the first two years of life who had a stem cell transplant for Wiskott-Aldrich syndrome, so the T cells may come from the graft donor. The CDR3 region has the DNA TGTGCCATCAGAGCCGGGACGGGGGTTCGGGAGCTGTTTTTT. This codes for CAIRAGTGVRELFF.